One T cell receptor beta chain is described in this entry. This record belongs to a study of blood T cell repertoires in COVID-19. Study-wide context: Sites across the United States, Italy and Spain contributed samples from acute and convalescent COVID-19. T cells, B-cell-depleted T cells, or PBMCs supplied cDNA or gDNA.

The CDR3 contains 12 residues. V was clipped by 8 bases and J by 8 bases, with 15 bases between them. Germline assignment: CDR1 SEHNR and CDR2 FQNEAQ (reference sequence). Original analysis: Reference gene primer amplification gave nucleated cell count estimates. Some clones are missing from TCRdb's copy, which holds only in-frame ones; the method was immunoSEQ multiplex PCR. D and trimming come from the DNA, and the V and J calls and clone size come from that table. The sample lists over 85,000 clones, 82% occurring once. Sequencing was carried out using peripheral blood. This receptor was taken from a woman in her fifties or sixties with acute or convalescent COVID-19. V is TRBV7-9 and J is TRBJ1-1; a possible D gene is TRBD1 (5 bases). The CDR3 DNA reads as TGTGCCAGCGCAGTGTGGACACAGGAAGCTTTCTTT. It encodes CASAVWTQEAFF.